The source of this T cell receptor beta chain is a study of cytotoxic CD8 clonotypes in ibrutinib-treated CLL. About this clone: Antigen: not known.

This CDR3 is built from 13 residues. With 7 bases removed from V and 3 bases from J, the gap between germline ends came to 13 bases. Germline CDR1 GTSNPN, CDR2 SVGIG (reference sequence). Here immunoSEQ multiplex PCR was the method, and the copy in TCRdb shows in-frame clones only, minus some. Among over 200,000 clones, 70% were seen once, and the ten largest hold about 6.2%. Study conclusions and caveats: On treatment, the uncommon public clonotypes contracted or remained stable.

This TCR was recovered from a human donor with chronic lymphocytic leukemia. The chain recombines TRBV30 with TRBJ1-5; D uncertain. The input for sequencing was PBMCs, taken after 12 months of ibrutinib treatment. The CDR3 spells CAFTSGFNQPQHF. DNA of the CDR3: TGTGCCTTCACTTCTGGTTTCAATCAGCCCCAGCATTTT.